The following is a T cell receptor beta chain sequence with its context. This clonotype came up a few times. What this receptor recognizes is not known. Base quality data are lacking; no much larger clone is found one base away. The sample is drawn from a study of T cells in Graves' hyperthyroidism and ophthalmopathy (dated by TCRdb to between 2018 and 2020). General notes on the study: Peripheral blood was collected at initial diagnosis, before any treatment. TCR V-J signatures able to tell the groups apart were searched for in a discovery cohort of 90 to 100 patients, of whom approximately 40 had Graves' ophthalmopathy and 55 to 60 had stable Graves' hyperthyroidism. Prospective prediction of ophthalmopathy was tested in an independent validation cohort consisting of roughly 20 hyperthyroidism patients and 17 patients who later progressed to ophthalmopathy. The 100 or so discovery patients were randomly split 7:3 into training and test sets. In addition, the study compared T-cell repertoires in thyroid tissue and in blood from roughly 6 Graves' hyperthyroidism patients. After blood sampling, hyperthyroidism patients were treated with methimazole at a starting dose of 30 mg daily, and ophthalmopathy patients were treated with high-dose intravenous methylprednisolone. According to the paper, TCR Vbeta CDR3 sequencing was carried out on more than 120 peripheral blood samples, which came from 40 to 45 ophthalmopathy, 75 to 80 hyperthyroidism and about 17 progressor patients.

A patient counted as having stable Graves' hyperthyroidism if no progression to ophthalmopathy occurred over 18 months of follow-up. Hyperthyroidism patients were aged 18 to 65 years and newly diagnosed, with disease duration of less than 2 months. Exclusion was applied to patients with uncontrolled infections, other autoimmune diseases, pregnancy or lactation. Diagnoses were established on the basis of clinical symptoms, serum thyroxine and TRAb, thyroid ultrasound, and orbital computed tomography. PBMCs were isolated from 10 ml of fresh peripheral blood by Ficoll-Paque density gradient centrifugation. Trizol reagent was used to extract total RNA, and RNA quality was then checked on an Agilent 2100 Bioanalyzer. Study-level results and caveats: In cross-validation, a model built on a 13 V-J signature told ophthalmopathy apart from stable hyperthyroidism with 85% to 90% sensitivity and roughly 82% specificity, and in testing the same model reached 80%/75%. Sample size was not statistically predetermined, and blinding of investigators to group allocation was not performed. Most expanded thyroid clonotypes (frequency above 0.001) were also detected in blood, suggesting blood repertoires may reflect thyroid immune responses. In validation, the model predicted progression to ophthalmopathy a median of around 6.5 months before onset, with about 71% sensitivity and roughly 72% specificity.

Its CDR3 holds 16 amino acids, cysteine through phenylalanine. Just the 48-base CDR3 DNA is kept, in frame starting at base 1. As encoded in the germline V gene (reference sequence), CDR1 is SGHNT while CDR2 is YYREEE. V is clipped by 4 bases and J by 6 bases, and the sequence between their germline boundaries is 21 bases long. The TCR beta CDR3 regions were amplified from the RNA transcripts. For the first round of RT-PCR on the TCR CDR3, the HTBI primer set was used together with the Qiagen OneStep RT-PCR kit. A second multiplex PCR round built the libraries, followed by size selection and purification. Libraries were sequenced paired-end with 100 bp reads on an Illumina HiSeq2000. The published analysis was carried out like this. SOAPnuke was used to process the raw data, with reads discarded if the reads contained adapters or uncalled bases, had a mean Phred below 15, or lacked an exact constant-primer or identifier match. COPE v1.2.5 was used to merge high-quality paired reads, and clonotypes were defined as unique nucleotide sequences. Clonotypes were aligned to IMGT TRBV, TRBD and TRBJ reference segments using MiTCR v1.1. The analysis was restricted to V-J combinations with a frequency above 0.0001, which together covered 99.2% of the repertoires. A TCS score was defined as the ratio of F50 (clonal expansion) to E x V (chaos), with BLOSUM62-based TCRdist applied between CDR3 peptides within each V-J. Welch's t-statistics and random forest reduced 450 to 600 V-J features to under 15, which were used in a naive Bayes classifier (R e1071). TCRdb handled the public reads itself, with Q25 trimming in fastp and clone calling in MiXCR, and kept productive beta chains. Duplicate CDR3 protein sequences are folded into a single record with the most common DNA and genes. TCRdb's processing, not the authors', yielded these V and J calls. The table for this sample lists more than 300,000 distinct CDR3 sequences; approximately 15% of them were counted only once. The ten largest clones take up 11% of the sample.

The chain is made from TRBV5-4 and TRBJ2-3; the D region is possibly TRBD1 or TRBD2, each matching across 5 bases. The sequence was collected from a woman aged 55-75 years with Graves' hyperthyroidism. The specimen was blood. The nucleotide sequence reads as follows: TGTGCCAGCAGCGCTAACTCGGGGCAAACTAGGGATACGCAGTATTTT. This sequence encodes CASSANSGQTRDTQYF.